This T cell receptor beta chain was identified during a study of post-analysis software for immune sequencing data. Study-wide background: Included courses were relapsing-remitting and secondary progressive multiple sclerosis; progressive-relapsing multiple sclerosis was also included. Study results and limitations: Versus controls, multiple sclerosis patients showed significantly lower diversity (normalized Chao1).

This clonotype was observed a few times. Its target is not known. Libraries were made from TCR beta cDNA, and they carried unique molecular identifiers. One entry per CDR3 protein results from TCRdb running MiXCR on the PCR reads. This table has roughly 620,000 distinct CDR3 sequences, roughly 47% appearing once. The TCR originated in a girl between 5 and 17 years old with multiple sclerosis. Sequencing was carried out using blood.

The CDR3 region is CASSLAQLYNEQFF. CDR3 DNA sequence: TGTGCCAGCAGCTTAGCTCAACTTTACAATGAGCAGTTCTTC. This sequence joins TRBV7-8 and TRBJ2-1; D is unresolved. Germline V gene lookup returns CDR1 SGHVS and CDR2 FQNEAQ. The CDR3 runs 14 residues. V lost 0 bases, J lost 4 bases, and 7 bases lay in between.